This T cell receptor beta chain derives from a study of blood T cell repertoires in COVID-19 (dated by TCRdb to the early 2020s). At the level of the whole study: Samples covering the acute and convalescent phases of COVID-19 were provided by collaborators in the United States, Italy and Spain. The prospective study material was composed of cDNA or gDNA derived from T cells, B-cell-depleted T cells, or PBMCs. Deeply sampled blood TCRbeta repertoires from subjects exposed to, actively infected with, or recovered from COVID-19 were included in the dataset. The repertoires were released in a freely available public database meant as a resource for research on the immune response to SARS-CoV-2. Samples were obtained from the ongoing ImmuneRACE study (first 160 participants) and from 950 to 1,500 subjects provided by 6 global collaborators. Sample metadata almost always included a de-identified subject ID, COVID-19 status, age in years and sex. HLA class I and class II types, where available, came from metadata supplied by the sample provider rather than from assay-based typing.

Enrolling through a virtual design, the prospective study's participants ranged in age from roughly 18 to 90 years and lived across roughly 24 United States geographic areas. Cohort assignment in the prospective study relied on participant-reported clinical history from a screening survey and a study questionnaire. For ImmuneRACE Cohort 3, a participant was defined as recovered based on two consecutive negative NP/OP PCR tests, clearance by a healthcare professional, or resolution of symptoms. Mobile phlebotomists in the prospective study collected whole blood, serum and a nasopharyngeal or oropharyngeal swab from every participant. Additional blood draws and questionnaires over an approximately two-month period could optionally be provided by prospective study participants. Before DNA extraction, blood samples from the prospective study were shipped at room temperature or frozen. About this clone itself: Its antigen remains unidentified. It has no much larger one-base neighbor in the sample; base qualities were not kept.

Including the terminal cysteine and phenylalanine, the CDR3 comprises 15 residues. Only CDR3 DNA is held: 45 bases, read in frame from base 1. V is cut by 0 bases and J by 6 bases, and the space between the germline ends is 11 bases. From a lookup of the germline V gene (reference sequence), CDR1 and CDR2 are MNHNY and SVGAGI. TCRbeta CDR3 regions were amplified from genomic DNA by means of the immunoSEQ Assay, a bias-controlled multiplex PCR. Turning to the authors' computational methods: The number of nucleated cells in each sample was estimated from the amplification of reference gene primers within the assay. Sequence reads were collapsed and filtered to measure the absolute abundance of every unique TCRbeta CDR3 rearrangement. For each sample, productive Simpson clonality was calculated as the square root of Simpson's diversity index over productive rearrangements. In its TCRdb copy, this immuneACCESS table keeps in-frame sequences only and misses some clones. Where compared with another copy, unresolved V genes explain less than half of these, and the others have no known cause. The V and J calls and clone size are taken from that table; D and trimming were inferred from the DNA. The sample table lists 150,000 to 200,000 clones, 65% to 90% of them with a count of one. The ten largest make up nearly 15% of the sample.

Beyond this particular receptor, the publication reports: The amount of clinical and demographic metadata varied by source and participant and was provided uncurated.

The sequence derives from a man aged 45-65 years who had recovered from COVID-19. Recombination connected TRBV6-6 to TRBJ2-2; the D gene is possibly TRBD2, with 5 bases matching. The sequenced material came from PBMCs or T cells enriched from blood (not recorded which). The nucleotide sequence reads as follows: TGTGCCAGCAGTTACTCGAACGGGGAAGCCGGGGAGCTGTTTTTT. Its coded protein is CASSYSNGEAGELFF.